The clone carrying this T cell receptor beta chain was recorded many times. What it recognizes is unknown. From germline, CDR1 is SGHTA and CDR2 FQGTGA. V lost 5 bases and J 0 bases, leaving 16 bases between the germline ends. The length of the CDR3 is 16 residues. Study outcomes and limitations: Tumor memory CD4+ T cell TCR gene usage clustered with blood and lymph node memory CD4+ cells and lymph node naive CD4+ cells.

Semi-nested PCR with Nested Universal Primer A followed constant-region reverse priming of full-length variable regions. TCRdb reprocessed the 5' RACE reads via MiXCR and lists one record per CDR3 protein. The sample has 45,000 to 55,000 distinct CDR3 sequences, around 25% seen once; the top ten hold 3.2%. The source of this sequence is a female donor with breast cancer. V gene TRBV7-3 combines with J gene TRBJ1-1; no clear D. The sequencing sample was made of tumor-infiltrating naive CD4+ T cells sorted from the breast tumor. Documented subset: naive CD4+ T cells, CD4+CD45RA+CD25-. The CDR3 nucleotides read TGTGCCAGCAGCCTCCTGCGGGCAAATATGAACACTGAAGCTTTCTTT. Encoded protein: CASSLLRANMNTEAFF.